Presented here are 8 T cell receptor beta chains from one specimen sequenced in a study of cytomegalovirus exposure and HLA in healthy donors. The PCR ran on 60 Vbeta and 13 Jbeta primers. Profiling relied on immunoSEQ multiplex PCR, and the TCRdb table lists in-frame clones only, not all of them. The sample includes under 150,000 clones, about 79% seen only once; the top ten take 1.7%. Sequenced input: PBMCs. These receptors all come from a woman aged 25 to 39 in good health and CMV-seronegative.

This clone has more than one count but fewer than ten. The chain recombines TRBV7-6 with TRBJ1-1; 9 positions agree with TRBD1. The V gene's germline CDR1 is SGHVS and CDR2 FNYEAQ. With V trimmed by 1 base and J by 3 bases, 0 bases remained unmatched. CDR3 length: 14 amino acids. The CDR3 here is CASSLGTGDTEAFF. The CDR3 DNA is TGTGCCAGCAGCTTAGGGACAGGGGACACTGAAGCTTTCTTT.

This clone was observed a single time. The V call is TRBV14, the J call TRBJ2-3, with TRBD2 identical over 7 bases. V lost 4 bases, J lost 0 bases, and 4 bases stayed unmatched. CDR1 is SGHDN, CDR2 FVKESK, per germline. The CDR3 spans 15 residues. The CDR3 protein is CASSRWRGSTDTQYF. The CDR3 DNA is TGTGCCAGCAGCCGCTGGCGGGGGAGCACAGATACGCAGTATTTT.

CDR3 protein: CASSQESTSPIYGYTF. As DNA, the CDR3 is TGTGCCAGCAGCCAAGAGAGCACCTCACCCATCTATGGCTACACCTTC. The gene calls are TRBV4-2 and TRBJ1-2; D is ambiguous. V lost 0 bases to trimming and J lost 4 bases, with 15 bases between them. Looked up from germline, CDR1 is LGHNA and CDR2 is YNFKEQ. The CDR3 is 16 amino acids.

V gene TRBV6-1 combines with J gene TRBJ2-7; unclear D gene. Germline CDR1 and CDR2: MNHNS and SASEGT. V lost 1 base and J 8 bases, leaving 12 bases between the germline ends. The CDR3 has 13 residues. The CDR3 DNA is TGTGCCAGCAGTGAAGTGTCAGGTATCAAGCAGTACTTC. It encodes CASSEVSGIKQYF.

The chain uses TRBV28 and TRBJ2-2, with 8 bases that match TRBD1. Per the germline V gene, CDR1 is MDHEN and CDR2 is SYDVKM. The CDR3 totals 15 residues. V dropped 8 bases and J dropped 1; count of bases not matched to a gene: 6. CDR3 amino acids: CASEKGTGNTGELFF. The CDR3 coding sequence is TGTGCCAGCGAAAAGGGGACAGGGAACACCGGGGAGCTGTTTTTT.

Only one count was recorded for this clone. This rearrangement joins TRBV7-3 to TRBJ2-1, with 8 bases fitting TRBD1. V dropped 2 bases and J dropped 12; count of bases not matched to a gene: 9. Germline CDR1 and CDR2: SGHTA and FQGTGA. The CDR3 totals 14 residues. CDR3 amino acids: CASSLGQGSLGQFF. CDR3 DNA sequence: TGTGCCAGCAGCTTAGGACAGGGATCCCTGGGGCAGTTCTTC.

This clone is medium-sized by share. The V call is TRBV19, the J call TRBJ1-5; D unresolved. Germline-derived CDR1 and CDR2 are LNHDA and SQIVND (reference sequence). The V gene lost 0 bases and the J gene lost 0 bases, with 6 bases spanning the gap. CDR3 size: 15 residues. The CDR3 spells CASSIEQLSNQPQHF. The CDR3 region has the DNA TGTGCCAGTAGTATAGAACAGCTTAGCAATCAGCCCCAGCATTTT.

The chain is built from TRBV11-2 and TRBJ1-1; 12 bases are a match to TRBD1. Looked up from germline, CDR1 is SGHAT and CDR2 is FQNNGV. Germline trimming cut 5 bases from V and 4 bases from J; bases unmatched to any gene: 17. CDR3 length: 19 amino acids. The CDR3 here is CASSPRGGTGGLVGTEAFF. The CDR3 nucleotides read TGTGCCAGCAGCCCCCGTGGGGGGACAGGGGGCCTGGTAGGCACTGAAGCTTTCTTT.